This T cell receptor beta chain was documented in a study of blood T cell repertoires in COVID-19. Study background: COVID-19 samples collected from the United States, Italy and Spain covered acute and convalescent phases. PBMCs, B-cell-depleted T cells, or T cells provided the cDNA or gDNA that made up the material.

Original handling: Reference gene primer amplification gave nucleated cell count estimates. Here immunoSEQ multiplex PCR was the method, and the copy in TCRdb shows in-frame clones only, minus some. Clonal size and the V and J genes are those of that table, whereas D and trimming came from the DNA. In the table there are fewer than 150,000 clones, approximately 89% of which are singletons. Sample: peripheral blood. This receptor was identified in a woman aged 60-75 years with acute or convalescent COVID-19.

This chain's CDR3 is CATRGEAEAFF. In nucleotides, the CDR3 is TGTGCCACCAGGGGAGAGGCTGAAGCTTTCTTT. The rearrangement uses TRBV24-1 and TRBJ1-1; D unclear. V was cut by 7 bases and J by 6 bases, with 8 bases left in between. The CDR3 is 11 residues long. Germline V gene lookup returns CDR1 KGHDR and CDR2 SFDVKD.